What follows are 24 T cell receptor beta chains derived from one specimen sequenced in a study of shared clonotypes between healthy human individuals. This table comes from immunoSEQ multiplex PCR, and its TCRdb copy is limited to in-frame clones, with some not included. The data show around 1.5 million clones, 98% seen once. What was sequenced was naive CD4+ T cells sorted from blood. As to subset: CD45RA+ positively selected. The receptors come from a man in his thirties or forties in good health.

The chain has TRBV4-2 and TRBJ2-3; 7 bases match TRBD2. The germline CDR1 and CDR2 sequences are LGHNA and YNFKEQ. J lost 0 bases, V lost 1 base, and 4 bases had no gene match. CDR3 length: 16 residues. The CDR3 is CASSQVSGTSTDTQYF. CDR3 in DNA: TGTGCCAGCAGCCAAGTGAGCGGGACTAGCACAGATACGCAGTATTTT.

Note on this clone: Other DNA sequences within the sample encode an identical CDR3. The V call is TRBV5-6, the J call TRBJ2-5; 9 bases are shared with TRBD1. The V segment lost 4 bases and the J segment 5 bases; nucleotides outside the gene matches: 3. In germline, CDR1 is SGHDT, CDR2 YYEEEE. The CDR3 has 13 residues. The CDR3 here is CASSTDRGETQYF. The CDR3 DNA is TGTGCCAGCAGCACTGACAGGGGGGAGACCCAGTACTTC.

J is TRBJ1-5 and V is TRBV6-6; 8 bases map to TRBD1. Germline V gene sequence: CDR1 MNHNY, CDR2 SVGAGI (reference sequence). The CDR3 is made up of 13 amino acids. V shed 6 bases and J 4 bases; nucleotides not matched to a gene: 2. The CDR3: CASRDRENQPQHF. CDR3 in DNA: TGTGCCAGCAGGGACAGGGAGAATCAGCCCCAGCATTTT.

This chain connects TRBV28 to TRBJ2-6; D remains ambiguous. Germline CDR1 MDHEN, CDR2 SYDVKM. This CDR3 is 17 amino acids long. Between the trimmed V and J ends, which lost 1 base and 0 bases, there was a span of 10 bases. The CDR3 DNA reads TGTGCCAGCAGTTTATCATCTCCCTCCTCTGGGGCCAACGTCCTGACTTTC. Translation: CASSLSSPSSGANVLTF.

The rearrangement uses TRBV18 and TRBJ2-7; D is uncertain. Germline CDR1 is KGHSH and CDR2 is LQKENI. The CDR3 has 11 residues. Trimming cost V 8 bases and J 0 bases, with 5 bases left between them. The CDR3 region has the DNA TGTGCCAGCGCAGGCTCCTACGAGCAGTACTTC. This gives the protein CASAGSYEQYF.

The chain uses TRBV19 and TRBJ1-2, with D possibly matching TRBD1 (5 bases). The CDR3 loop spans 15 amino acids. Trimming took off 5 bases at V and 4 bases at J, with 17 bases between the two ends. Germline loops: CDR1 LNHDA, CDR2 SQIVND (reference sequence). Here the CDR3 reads CASSDPSGTGYGYTF. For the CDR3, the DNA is TGTGCCAGTAGTGACCCATCCGGGACTGGCTATGGCTACACCTTC.

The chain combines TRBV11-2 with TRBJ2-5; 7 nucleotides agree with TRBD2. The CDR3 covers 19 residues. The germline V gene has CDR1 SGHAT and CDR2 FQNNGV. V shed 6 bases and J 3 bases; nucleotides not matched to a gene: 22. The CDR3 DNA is TGTGCCAGCAGTCGGGGGGTGGGGTCTCGTAAGACAAGAAAAGAGACCCAGTACTTC. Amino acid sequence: CASSRGVGSRKTRKETQYF.

The CDR3 here is CASSQEWRGAGELFF. The CDR3 DNA is TGCGCCAGCAGCCAAGAATGGAGGGGCGCGGGGGAGCTGTTTTTT. The chain recombines TRBV4-3 with TRBJ2-2; D perhaps matches TRBD2 (6 bases). Trimming left V 0 bases short and J 8 bases short, with 13 bases between. Germline V CDR1 and CDR2: LGHNA, YSLEER. CDR3 length: 15 amino acids.

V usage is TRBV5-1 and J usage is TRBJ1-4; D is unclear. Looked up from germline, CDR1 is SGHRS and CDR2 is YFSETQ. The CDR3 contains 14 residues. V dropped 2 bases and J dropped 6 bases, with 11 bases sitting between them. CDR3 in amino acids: CASSFQPGDEKLFF. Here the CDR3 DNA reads TGCGCCAGCAGCTTTCAGCCCGGGGATGAAAAACTGTTTTTT. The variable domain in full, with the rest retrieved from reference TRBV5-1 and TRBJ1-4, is KAGVTQTPRYLIKTRGQQVTLSCSPISGHRSVSWYQQTPGQGLQFLFEYFSETQRNKGNFPGRFSGRQFSNSRSEMNVSTLELGDSALYLCASSFQPGDEKLFFGSGTQLSVL.

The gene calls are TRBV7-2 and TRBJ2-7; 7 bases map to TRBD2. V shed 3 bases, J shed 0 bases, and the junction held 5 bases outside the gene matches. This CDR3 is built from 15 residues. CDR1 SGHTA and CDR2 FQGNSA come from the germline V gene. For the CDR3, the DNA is TGTGCCAGCAGCTTGGCTGGGGACTACTCCTACGAGCAGTACTTC. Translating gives CASSLAGDYSYEQYF. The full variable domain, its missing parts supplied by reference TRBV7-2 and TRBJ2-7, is GAGVSQSPSNKVTEKGKDVELRCDPISGHTALYWYRQSLGQGLEFLIYFQGNSAPDKSGLPSDRFSAERTGGSVSTLTIQRTQQEDSAVYLCASSLAGDYSYEQYFGPGTRLTVT.

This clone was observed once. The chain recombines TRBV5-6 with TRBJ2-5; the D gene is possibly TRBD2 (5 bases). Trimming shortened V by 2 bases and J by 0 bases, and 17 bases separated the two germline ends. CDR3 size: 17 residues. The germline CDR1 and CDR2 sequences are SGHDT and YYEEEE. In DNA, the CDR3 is TGTGCCAGCAGCTTTGGTTTAAGAGGGATGTACCAAGAGACCCAGTACTTC. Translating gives CASSFGLRGMYQETQYF.

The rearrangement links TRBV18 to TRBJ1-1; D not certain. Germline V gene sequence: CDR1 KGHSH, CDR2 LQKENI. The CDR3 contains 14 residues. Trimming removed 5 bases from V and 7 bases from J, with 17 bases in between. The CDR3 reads CASSETTSSDEAFF. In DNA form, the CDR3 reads TGTGCCAGCTCAGAGACGACATCCTCGGATGAAGCTTTCTTT.

Here the CDR3 DNA reads TGCAGCGGAATGCGGGGGCCGTCCTACAATGAGCAGTTCTTC. It yields the protein CSGMRGPSYNEQFF. The V and J genes are TRBV29-1 and TRBJ2-1, with D possibly matching TRBD2 (7 bases). This CDR3 has 14 amino acids. Germline CDR1 and CDR2: SQVTM and ANQGSEA. Trimming shortened V by 7 bases and J by 1 base, and 14 bases separated the two germline ends.

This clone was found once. The DNA of the CDR3 is TGTGCCAGCCGGACTCTTAACGAGGCCAACGTCCTGACTTTC. This sequence encodes CASRTLNEANVLTF. The rearrangement uses TRBV28 and TRBJ2-6, with TRBD2 as a possible D gene (5 bases). Germline CDR1 is MDHEN and CDR2 is SYDVKM. V lost 8 bases and J lost 6, with 14 bases in between. CDR3 length: 14 residues.

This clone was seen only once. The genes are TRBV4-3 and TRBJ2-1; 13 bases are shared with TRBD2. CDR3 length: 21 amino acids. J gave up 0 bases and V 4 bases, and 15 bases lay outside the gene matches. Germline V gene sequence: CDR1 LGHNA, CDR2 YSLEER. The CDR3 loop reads CASSRGTHGTSGKSSYNEQFF. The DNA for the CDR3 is TGCGCCAGCAGCCGGGGAACCCATGGGACTAGCGGGAAGAGCTCCTACAATGAGCAGTTCTTC.

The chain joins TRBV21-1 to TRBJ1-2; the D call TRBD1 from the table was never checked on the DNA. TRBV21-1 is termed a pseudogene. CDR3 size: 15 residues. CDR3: CASSKGDDRAYGYTF. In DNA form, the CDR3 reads TGTGCCAGCAGCAAAGGGGACGACAGGGCCTATGGCTACACCTTC.

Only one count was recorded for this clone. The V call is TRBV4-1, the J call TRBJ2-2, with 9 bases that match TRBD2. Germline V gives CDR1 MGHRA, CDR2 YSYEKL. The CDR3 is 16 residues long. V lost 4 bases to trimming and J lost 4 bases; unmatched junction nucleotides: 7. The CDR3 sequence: CASSPLAGVSTGELFF. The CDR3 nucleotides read TGCGCCAGCAGCCCGTTAGCGGGAGTTAGCACCGGGGAGCTGTTTTTT.

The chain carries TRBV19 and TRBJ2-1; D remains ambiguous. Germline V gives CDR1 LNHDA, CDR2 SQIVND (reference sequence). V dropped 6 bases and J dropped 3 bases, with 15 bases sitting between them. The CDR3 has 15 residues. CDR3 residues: CASRGGRFNYNEQFF. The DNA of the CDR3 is TGTGCCAGTAGGGGTGGCAGGTTTAACTACAATGAGCAGTTCTTC.

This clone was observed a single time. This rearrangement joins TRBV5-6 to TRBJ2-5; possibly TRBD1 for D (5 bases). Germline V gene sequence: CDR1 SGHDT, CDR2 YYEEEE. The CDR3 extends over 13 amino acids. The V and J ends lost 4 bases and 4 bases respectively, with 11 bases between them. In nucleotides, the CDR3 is TGTGCCAGCAGCCGAGACAGACCAGAGACCCAGTACTTC. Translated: CASSRDRPETQYF.

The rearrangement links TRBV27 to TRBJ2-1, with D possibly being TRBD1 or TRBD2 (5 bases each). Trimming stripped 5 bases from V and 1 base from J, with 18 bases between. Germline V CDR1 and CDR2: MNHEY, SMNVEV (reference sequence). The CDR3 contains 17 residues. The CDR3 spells CASSKNGDGRSYNEQFF. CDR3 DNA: TGTGCCAGCAGTAAAAACGGGGACGGTCGGTCCTACAATGAGCAGTTCTTC.

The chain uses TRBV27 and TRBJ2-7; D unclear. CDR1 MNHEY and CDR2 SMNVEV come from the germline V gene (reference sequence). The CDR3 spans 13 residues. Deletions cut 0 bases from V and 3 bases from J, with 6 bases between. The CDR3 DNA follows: TGTGCCAGCAGTTTATCGGGGTACTACGAGCAGTACTTC. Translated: CASSLSGYYEQYF.

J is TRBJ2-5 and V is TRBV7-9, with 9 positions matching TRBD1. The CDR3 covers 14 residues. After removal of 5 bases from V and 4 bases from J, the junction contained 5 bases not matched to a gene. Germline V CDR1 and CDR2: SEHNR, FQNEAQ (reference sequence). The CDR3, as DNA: TGTGCCAGCAGCCCATGGGGACAGGGAGAGACCCAGTACTTC. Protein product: CASSPWGQGETQYF.

The CDR3 nucleotides are TGTGCCAGCACAGGGTATGGTAATGAAAAACTGTTTTTT. Translating it yields CASTGYGNEKLFF. The chain combines TRBV2 with TRBJ1-4, with D maybe TRBD1 (5 bases). Germline values: CDR1 SNHLY, CDR2 FYNNEI. Trimming pared 7 bases from V and 4 bases from J, leaving 10 bases between. There are 13 residues in the CDR3.

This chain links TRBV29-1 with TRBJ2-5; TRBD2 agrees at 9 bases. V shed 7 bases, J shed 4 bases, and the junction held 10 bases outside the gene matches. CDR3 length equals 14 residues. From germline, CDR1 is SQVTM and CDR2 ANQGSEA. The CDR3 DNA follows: TGCAGCGCAGAGGGACTAGCAGAAGGAGAGACCCAGTACTTC. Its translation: CSAEGLAEGETQYF.